This entry concerns a single T cell receptor beta chain. The antigen remains unidentified. Primers: 60 Vbeta forward and 13 Jbeta reverse. Data came from immunoSEQ multiplex PCR; TCRdb stores just in-frame clones and leaves some out. The sample shows about 180,000 clones, around 80% of them seen only once. Unmatched junction bases numbered 8, after V lost 4 bases and J lost 5 bases. Germline V gene sequence: CDR1 LGHNA, CDR2 YSLEER. The CDR3 extends over 15 amino acids. This entry comes from a study of cytomegalovirus exposure and HLA in healthy donors. Regarding the study as a whole: In a later analysis, common viral pathogens appeared linked to several of the most significant clusters.

The V gene is TRBV4-3, the J gene TRBJ1-5; 7 bases match TRBD1. The source of this sequence is a man younger than 30 in good health and CMV-seronegative. What was sequenced was PBMCs. For the CDR3, the DNA is TGCGCCAGCAGCCCCGGAGGGGGCGCTTATCAGCCCCAGCATTTT. Encoded protein: CASSPGGGAYQPQHF.